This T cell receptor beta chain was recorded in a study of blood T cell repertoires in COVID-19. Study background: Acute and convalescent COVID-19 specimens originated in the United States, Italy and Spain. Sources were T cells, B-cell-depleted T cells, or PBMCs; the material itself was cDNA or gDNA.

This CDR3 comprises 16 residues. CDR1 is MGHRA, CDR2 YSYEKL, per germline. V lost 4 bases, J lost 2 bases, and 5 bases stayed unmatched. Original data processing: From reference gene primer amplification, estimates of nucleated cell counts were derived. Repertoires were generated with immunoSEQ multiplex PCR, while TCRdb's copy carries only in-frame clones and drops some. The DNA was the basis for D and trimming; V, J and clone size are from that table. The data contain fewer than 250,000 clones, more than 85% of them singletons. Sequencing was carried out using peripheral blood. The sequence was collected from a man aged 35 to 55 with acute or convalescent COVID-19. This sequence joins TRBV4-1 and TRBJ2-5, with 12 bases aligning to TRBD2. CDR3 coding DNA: TGCGCCAGCAGCCCCTTCGGGACTAGCGGGCAAGAGACCCAGTACTTC. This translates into CASSPFGTSGQETQYF.